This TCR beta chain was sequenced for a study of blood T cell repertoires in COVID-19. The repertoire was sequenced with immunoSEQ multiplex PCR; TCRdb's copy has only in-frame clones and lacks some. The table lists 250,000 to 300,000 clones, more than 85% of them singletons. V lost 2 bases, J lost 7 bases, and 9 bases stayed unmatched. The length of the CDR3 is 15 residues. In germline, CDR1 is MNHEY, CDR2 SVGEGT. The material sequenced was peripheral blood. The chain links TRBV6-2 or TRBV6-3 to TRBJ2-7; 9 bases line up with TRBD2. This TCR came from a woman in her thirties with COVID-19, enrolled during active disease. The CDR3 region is CASSYKGGRAGEQYF. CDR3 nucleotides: TGTGCCAGCAGTTACAAAGGCGGGAGGGCCGGTGAGCAGTACTTC.